The rows below give T cell receptor beta chains drawn from one sample of a study of blood T cell repertoires in COVID-19. Generated by immunoSEQ multiplex PCR, the TCRdb table keeps only in-frame clones and is missing some. The sample includes fewer than 120,000 clones, about three quarters of them seen just once. The sample was peripheral blood. The source is a woman older than 75 with active or convalescent COVID-19. Each CDR3 is given with its conserved first and last residue. A D gene is named only where the DNA matches it firmly.

TRBV19	TRBJ2-5	TRBD2	CASSIRSSGEETQYF
TRBV5-1	TRBJ1-1	NA	CASSLDSLNTEAFF
TRBV11-3	TRBJ2-5	NA	CASSPGLHAGGEETQYF
TRBV7-3	TRBJ2-1	NA	CASSLRPPGDSSYNEQFF
TRBV6-5	TRBJ2-7	TRBD1	CASSYDGTGIYEQYF
TRBV19	TRBJ1-1	NA	CASTPRENTEAFF
TRBV7-9	TRBJ1-4	NA	CASSFIREHEKLFF
TRBV5-1	TRBJ2-3	NA	CASSLRGNGADTQYF
TRBV6-6	TRBJ2-3	NA	CASRKAENTDTQYF
TRBV19	TRBJ1-5	NA	CASSIAGNNQPQHF
TRBV4-2	TRBJ2-2	NA	CASSLGQLTGELFF
TRBV4-1	TRBJ1-4	NA	CASSQDRVGLFF
TRBV20-1	TRBJ1-1	TRBD1	CSATETGVTEAFF
TRBV4-1	TRBJ1-1	NA	CASSQETVGGGSTEAFF
TRBV11-2	TRBJ2-5	TRBD2	CASSPRRGELETQYF
TRBV14	TRBJ2-1	TRBD2	CASSQLLQGLQFF
TRBV30	TRBJ2-7	NA	CAWSVRSGNEQYF
TRBV4-3	TRBJ1-4	NA	CASSQDNFGGSGTNEKLFF
TRBV29-1	TRBJ2-3	TRBD1	CSVEQGSVADTQYF
TRBV27	TRBJ2-2	NA	CASSLSWRQNTGELFF
TRBV19	TRBJ1-2	NA	CASSIFVGAPDGYTF
TRBV6-6	TRBJ2-7	TRBD2	CASSRQGAPGGYEQYF
TRBV6-6	TRBJ2-1	NA	CASSYSIGGQFF
TRBV5-1	TRBJ1-4	NA	CASSFAAPTNEKLFF
TRBV5-1	TRBJ1-1	TRBD1	CASSAQGMWTEAFF
TRBV5-1	TRBJ2-5	TRBD2	CASSTGLGEQETQYF
TRBV29-1	TRBJ1-4	NA	CSVAVYSPNEKLFF
TRBV2	TRBJ1-5	TRBD1	CASTREGTGGFNQPQHF
TRBV5-1	TRBJ1-2	NA	CASSFTQATPGYTF
TRBV5-6	TRBJ2-5	TRBD2	CASSLRAGDKTQYF
TRBV6-5	TRBJ2-1	TRBD2	CASRFLAGRSNEQFF
TRBV5-1	TRBJ2-3	TRBD2	CASSLAIAGVTDTQYF
TRBV11-3	TRBJ1-2	TRBD1	CASSLDLNQGALHGYTF
TRBV6-5	TRBJ1-2	NA	CASSSRQPSSNYGYTF
TRBV2	TRBJ1-1	TRBD1	CASSSITGGVGTEAFF
TRBV5-1	TRBJ1-2	TRBD1	CASSFVGTGIDYGYTF
TRBV9	TRBJ2-2	NA	CASSVAFGGTGELFF
TRBV27	TRBJ2-3	NA	CASSGFGSGAADTQYF
TRBV24-1	TRBJ2-1	TRBD2	CATSDRTSGRGNEQFF
TRBV6-5	TRBJ2-7	NA	CASSYWMAGQDEQYF
TRBV5-6	TRBJ2-4	TRBD2	CASSLVAGDARNIQYF
TRBV27	TRBJ1-1	TRBD1	CASSAGTGTKAFF
TRBV28	TRBJ2-1	TRBD2	CASRGTSGGNYNEQFF
TRBV7-3	TRBJ2-3	NA	CASSPRRDTDTQYF
TRBV11-3	TRBJ2-5	NA	CASSLDSQETQYF
TRBV6-5	TRBJ2-2	NA	CASSYSSGANGELFF
TRBV28	TRBJ1-1	NA	CASSRRHLDIEAFF
TRBV7-2	TRBJ1-4	NA	CASSPRGGAGNEKLFF
TRBV6-6	TRBJ2-1	NA	CASSYGLGAGANEQFF
TRBV21-1	TRBJ2-7	NA	CASSRPSRGYEQYF
TRBV20-1	TRBJ2-7	TRBD1	CSASGDREHEQYF